Below are 9 T cell receptor beta chains sequenced from a single sample in a study of glioma-infiltrating T cells. TCR alpha and beta CDR3 regions were amplified from RNA using iRepertoire nested multiplex PCR. From the multiplex PCR reads, TCRdb called clonotypes with MiXCR, one entry per CDR3 protein. The data show roughly 4,700 distinct CDR3 sequences, approximately 24% seen once. Material for sequencing was glioma tissue, nonneoplastic brain tissue, or PBMCs (not recorded which). These receptors were taken from a human donor with low-grade glioma or glioblastoma, undergoing nonglioma brain surgery, or in good health (not recorded which).

By share, this clonotype ranks as medium-sized. The V gene is TRBV7-9, the J gene TRBJ1-1; D is uncertain. CDR1 SEHNR and CDR2 FQNEAQ come from the germline V gene (reference sequence). V was pared by 6 bases and J by 1 base, with 18 bases between. This CDR3 has 16 amino acids. This CDR3 reads CASRDVGRSSNTEAFF. The CDR3 bases are TGTGCCAGCAGGGATGTGGGTCGGTCATCGAACACTGAAGCTTTCTTT.

This clonotype is labeled medium-sized (0.01 to 0.1%). The chain recombines TRBV6-1 with TRBJ2-1; TRBD2 matches at 10 bases. Germline V CDR1 and CDR2: MNHNS, SASEGT. This CDR3 comprises 18 residues. V trimming: 1 base; J trimming: 0 bases; junction bases outside the gene matches: 6. The CDR3 loop is CASSEVTSGASSYNEQFF. The CDR3 nucleotides are TGTGCCAGCAGTGAAGTAACTAGCGGGGCATCCTCCTACAATGAGCAGTTCTTC.

This clonotype was found many times. The CDR3 nucleotides are TGTGCCAGCAGTGGGGGACCTAATGAAAAACTGTTTTTT. Its protein is CASSGGPNEKLFF. J is TRBJ1-4 and V is TRBV2; D may be TRBD1 (5 bases). This CDR3 is built from 13 residues. Trimming took off 4 bases at V and 3 bases at J, with 6 bases between the two ends. Germline V gene data show CDR1 as SNHLY and CDR2 as FYNNEI.

The chain carries TRBV5-1 and TRBJ2-5, with 15 bases that match TRBD2. CDR1 and CDR2 from the germline V gene are SGHRS and YFSETQ. The CDR3 consists of 16 residues. With V trimmed by 4 bases and J by 2 bases, 3 bases remained unmatched. CDR3 in DNA: TGCGCCAGCAGCCCCGGGACTAGCGGGGGGCAAGAGACCCAGTACTTC. As protein: CASSPGTSGGQETQYF.

The J gene is TRBJ2-1, the V gene TRBV12-3 or TRBV12-4; TRBD2 matches at 8 bases. V dropped 9 bases and J dropped 6; count of bases not matched to a gene: 16. The CDR3 consists of 16 residues. Here the CDR3 DNA reads TGTGCCAGTACGTTTTTGACGGGAGCGGGGGCCAATGAGCAGTTCTTC. This translates into CASTFLTGAGANEQFF.

This clonotype was found many times. The chain has TRBV19 and TRBJ2-5, with D possibly being TRBD1 (5 bases). Germline assignment: CDR1 LNHDA and CDR2 SQIVND (reference sequence). This CDR3 region has 12 residues. V was shortened by 10 bases and J by 4 bases, with 13 bases between the two germline ends. The CDR3 loop reads CATRQSGETQYF. The DNA for the CDR3 is TGTGCCACACGACAGTCAGGAGAGACCCAGTACTTC.

By share, this clonotype counts as medium-sized. The gene calls are TRBV20-1 and TRBJ1-5; tentatively, D is TRBD1 (5 bases). This CDR3 has 13 residues. Germline V gene sequence: CDR1 DFQATT, CDR2 SNEGSKA (reference sequence). Trimming cost V 3 bases and J 5 bases, with 11 bases left between them. CDR3 residues: CSASFRVDQPQHF. CDR3 sequence (DNA): TGCAGTGCTAGTTTCAGGGTCGATCAGCCCCAGCATTTT.

Judged by abundance, this clonotype is medium-sized. The V and J genes are TRBV20-1 and TRBJ1-2; the D gene is possibly TRBD1 (6 bases). Trimming shortened V by 6 bases and J by 7 bases, and 15 bases separated the two germline ends. The CDR3 totals 12 residues. The V gene's germline CDR1 is DFQATT and CDR2 SNEGSKA (reference sequence). CDR3 protein: CSAGAGVAGYTF. CDR3 bases: TGCAGTGCCGGGGCAGGGGTGGCTGGCTACACCTTC.

The V call is TRBV12-3 or TRBV12-4, the J call TRBJ1-5; D is undetermined. V dropped 5 bases and J dropped 3 bases, with 14 bases sitting between them. CDR3 length equals 15 residues. CDR3 DNA sequence: TGTGCCAGCAGTGCCGTGACCGATAACAATCAGCCCCAGCATTTT. Residues: CASSAVTDNNQPQHF.